The 30 T cell receptor beta chains below were found in one sample sequenced in a study of blood T cells in healthy people across ages. Alongside a J-beta primer mix, a sample-barcoded 5' primer served in a second PCR lasting about 6 to 12 cycles. One entry per CDR3 protein, called by TCRdb with MiXCR from the 5' RACE reads. The data show roughly 800,000 distinct CDR3 sequences, with about 48% seen just once and around 40% held by the top ten. Source material: blood. Receptors were obtained from a man older than 75 in good health.

The V and J genes are TRBV27 and TRBJ2-7; D gene ambiguous. CDR3 length: 15 residues. From germline, CDR1 is MNHEY and CDR2 SMNVEV (reference sequence). Trimming removed 3 bases at V and 2 bases at J, with 14 bases between. Here the CDR3 reads CASSLKNSQTYEQYF. The CDR3 nucleotides are TGTGCCAGCAGTTTGAAAAACAGCCAAACCTACGAGCAGTACTTC.

In DNA, the CDR3 is TGTGCCAGCAGTTACTCGAACAGGGACAGTGCCTACGAGCAGTACTTC. It yields the protein CASSYSNRDSAYEQYF. The chain couples TRBV6-2 or TRBV6-3 to TRBJ2-4; 7 bases align to TRBD1. The end of the DNA aligns better with TRBJ2-7, so the J call may be wrong. The germline gives CDR1 MNHEY, CDR2 SVGEGT. This CDR3 is built from 16 residues.

A few counts support this clonotype. The rearrangement uses TRBV3-1 and TRBJ2-3; 7 bases agree with TRBD2. The CDR3 is made up of 14 amino acids. CDR1 is LGHDT, CDR2 YNNKEL, per germline (reference sequence). J was trimmed by 2 bases and V by 8 bases; bases with no gene match: 7. The CDR3 nucleotides are TGTGCCAGCGATTTAGCGGGTTCCACAGATACGCAGTATTTT. Residues: CASDLAGSTDTQYF.

This chain uses TRBV5-1 with TRBJ2-6; 9 bases fit TRBD1. The CDR3 covers 17 residues. CDR1 is SGHRS, CDR2 YFSETQ, per germline. The V and J ends lost 3 bases and 0 bases, in that order; junction bases with no gene match: 4. CDR3 nucleotides: TGCGCCAGCAGCTGGACAGGGGCTCCCTCTGGGGCCAACGTCCTGACTTTC. Protein: CASSWTGAPSGANVLTF.

This clonotype has just a few counts. V gene TRBV20-1 combines with J gene TRBJ2-7; perhaps D is TRBD1 or TRBD2 (5 bases each). The CDR3 has 15 residues. V was clipped by 2 bases and J by 0 bases, with 14 bases between them. CDR1 is DFQATT, CDR2 SNEGSKA, per germline (reference sequence). As DNA, the CDR3 is TGCAGTGCTAGACGTACCGGGACGACCTCCTACGAGCAGTACTTC. Amino acid sequence: CSARRTGTTSYEQYF.

The V and J genes are TRBV4-1 and TRBJ1-5; 8 bases fit TRBD1. J was trimmed by 7 bases and V by 3 bases; bases with no gene match: 11. The CDR3 runs to 16 residues. The germline gives CDR1 MGHRA, CDR2 YSYEKL. For the CDR3, the DNA is TGCGCCAGCAGCCAGCCACCGGGACAGGAAAGCCAGCCCCAGCATTTT. As protein: CASSQPPGQESQPQHF.

The sample holds one count of this clonotype. This chain links TRBV18 with TRBJ2-5, with unresolved D. V was clipped by 3 bases and J by 1 base, with 9 bases between them. The CDR3 is 14 residues long. Germline CDR1 reads KGHSH; CDR2 reads LQKENI. Here the CDR3 reads CASSPSSPQETQYF. In DNA, the CDR3 is TGTGCCAGCTCACCCTCGAGCCCCCAAGAGACCCAGTACTTC.

CDR3 sequence (DNA): TGTGCCATCCAGCCGAACCCGGATCAGCCCCAGCATTTT. Translated: CAIQPNPDQPQHF. The chain carries TRBV6-1 and TRBJ1-5; D not resolved. The CDR3 covers 13 residues. Germline V gene sequence: CDR1 MNHNS, CDR2 SASEGT. V gave up 10 bases and J gave up 5 bases, with 15 bases separating them.

This chain connects TRBV5-1 to TRBJ2-7, with D hard to call. This CDR3 has 14 residues. Trimming left V 0 bases short and J 1 base short, with 8 bases between. Germline lookup yields CDR1 SGHRS and CDR2 YFSETQ. The CDR3 sequence is CASSLASASYEQYF. The DNA for the CDR3 is TGCGCCAGCAGCTTGGCCTCAGCGTCCTACGAGCAGTACTTC.

This clonotype has at least ten counts. This chain uses TRBV5-1 with TRBJ2-5; the match to TRBD2 covers 8 bases. CDR1 SGHRS and CDR2 YFSETQ come from the germline V gene. This CDR3 contains 15 residues. The V and J ends lost 4 bases and 5 bases, in that order; junction bases with no gene match: 10. In DNA, the CDR3 is TGCGCCAGCAGCAGTCCAGCGGGAGCAGGCGAGACCCAGTACTTC. This encodes CASSSPAGAGETQYF. The full variable domain, rest sourced from reference TRBV5-1 and TRBJ2-5, is KAGVTQTPRYLIKTRGQQVTLSCSPISGHRSVSWYQQTPGQGLQFLFEYFSETQRNKGNFPGRFSGRQFSNSRSEMNVSTLELGDSALYLCASSSPAGAGETQYFGPGTRLLVL.

The chain is built from TRBV6-6 and TRBJ1-4; TRBD1 matches at 11 bases. This CDR3 is built from 17 residues. J was trimmed by 0 bases and V by 4 bases; bases with no gene match: 4. Per the germline V gene, CDR1 is MNHNY and CDR2 is SVGAGI (reference sequence). The CDR3 sequence: CASSSLGQGATNEKLFF. CDR3 sequence (DNA): TGTGCCAGCAGTTCCCTGGGACAGGGGGCAACTAATGAAAAACTGTTTTTT.

For this clonotype: A much more abundant neighbour one base away suggests this may be a read error. The chain combines TRBV4-2 with TRBJ2-7; 8 bases match TRBD2. The V gene's germline CDR1 is LGHNA and CDR2 YNFKEQ. The CDR3 spans 14 residues. CDR3 amino acids: CASSQAGGSYERYF. The CDR3 nucleotides read TGTGCCAGCAGCCAAGCGGGAGGGAGCTACGAGCGGTACTTC.

This chain links TRBV6-1 with TRBJ1-2; unclear D gene. V lost 6 bases and J lost 2, with 16 bases in between. The CDR3 extends over 15 amino acids. Per germline, CDR1 MNHNS and CDR2 SASEGT. CDR3: CASSTPAGLNYGYTF. The CDR3, as DNA: TGTGCCAGCAGCACGCCGGCAGGCCTCAACTATGGCTACACCTTC.

This rearrangement joins TRBV14 to TRBJ2-1, with 8 positions matching TRBD1. V lost 3 bases, J lost 9 bases, and 13 bases stayed unmatched. Germline V gene sequence: CDR1 SGHDN, CDR2 FVKESK. CDR3 length equals 16 residues. CDR3 coding DNA: TGTGCCAGCAGCCAGCTACAGGGGGAACGGCAATTTGAGCAGTTCTTC. It translates to CASSQLQGERQFEQFF.

This clonotype was observed a few times. The V gene is TRBV10-3, the J gene TRBJ2-3; 7 bases match TRBD2. Germline V gene data show CDR1 as ENHRY and CDR2 as SYGVKD. V lost 3 bases to trimming and J lost 4 bases; unmatched junction nucleotides: 7. The CDR3 length is 15 residues. The CDR3 loop reads CAISDRDYGADTQYF. The CDR3 DNA reads as TGTGCCATCAGTGACCGGGACTATGGGGCAGATACGCAGTATTTT.

This clonotype was found once. The chain recombines TRBV20-1 with TRBJ2-1; 7 bases are shared with TRBD2. Germline lookup yields CDR1 DFQATT and CDR2 SNEGSKA (reference sequence). J was trimmed by 8 bases and V by 0 bases; bases with no gene match: 4. The CDR3 extends over 13 amino acids. DNA of the CDR3: TGCAGTGCTAGAGAACCTAGCGGCGATGAGCAGTTCTTC. Protein: CSAREPSGDEQFF.

This clonotype appeared a few times. The rearrangement links TRBV29-1 to TRBJ1-3, with no clear D. Germline V gives CDR1 SQVTM, CDR2 ANQGSEA. This CDR3 is built from 11 residues. The V and J ends lost 7 bases and 4 bases respectively, with 8 bases between them. CDR3 region: CSATGGNTIYF. CDR3 in DNA: TGCAGCGCCACGGGGGGAAACACCATATATTTT. Full variable domain (rest looked up from reference TRBV29-1 and TRBJ1-3): SAVISQKPSRDICQRGTSLTIQCQVDSQVTMMFWYRQQPGQSLTLIATANQGSEATYESGFVIDKFPISRPNLTFSTLTVSNMSPEDSSIYLCSATGGNTIYFGEGSWLTVV.

The J gene is TRBJ1-1, the V gene TRBV7-9, with a tentative D call TRBD1 (5 bases). CDR3 size: 15 residues. CDR1 is SEHNR and CDR2 is FQNEAQ in the germline V gene (reference sequence). With 0 bases removed from V and 5 bases from J, the gap between germline ends came to 13 bases. As DNA, the CDR3 is TGTGCCAGCAGCTTAGCCTCGGGGGGTGTGACTGAAGCTTTCTTT. Its protein product is CASSLASGGVTEAFF.

The rearrangement uses TRBV27 and TRBJ2-7; 7 bases agree with TRBD1. Losses at the gene ends were 4 bases for V and 0 bases for J; bases not matched to a gene: 6. Germline loops: CDR1 MNHEY, CDR2 SMNVEV (reference sequence). The CDR3 sequence is 15 residues long. Here the CDR3 reads CASSSAGTDSYEQYF. CDR3 nucleotides: TGTGCCAGCAGTTCCGCCGGGACAGACTCCTACGAGCAGTACTTC.

There are a few counts of this clonotype. This chain uses TRBV20-1 with TRBJ2-3, with D unresolved. There are 12 residues in the CDR3. V lost 7 bases and J 0 bases, leaving 8 bases between the germline ends. The germline gives CDR1 DFQATT, CDR2 SNEGSKA (reference sequence). The CDR3 loop is CSGVASTDTQYF. DNA of the CDR3: TGCAGTGGGGTGGCGAGCACAGATACGCAGTATTTT.

V gene TRBV6-5 combines with J gene TRBJ1-5; D remains unclear. The ends were cut back, 8 bases at V and 6 bases at J, with 8 bases in the middle. From germline, CDR1 is MNHEY and CDR2 SVGAGI. CDR3 length: 11 amino acids. The CDR3 spells CASGIGQPQHF. For the CDR3, the DNA is TGTGCCAGCGGGATCGGTCAGCCCCAGCATTTT.

Turning to this clonotype: This may be a read error: a much more frequent sequence differs by one nucleotide. V is TRBV7-9 and J is TRBJ2-5; 8 bases line up with TRBD1. The germline CDR1 and CDR2 sequences are SEHNR and FQNEAQ (reference sequence). V lost 5 bases and J lost 11; bases outside the gene matches: 19. CDR3 size: 16 residues. CDR3 residues: CASSPPVRQGAGEQYF. In nucleotides, the CDR3 is TGTGCCAGCAGCCCACCTGTCCGGCAGGGGGCAGGGGAGCAGTACTTC.

The chain links TRBV21-1 to TRBJ1-5; the listed D gene, TRBD1, was not tested against the DNA. TRBV21-1 is termed a pseudogene. This CDR3 has 17 residues. CDR3 nucleotide sequence: TGTGCCAGCAACCGAAGGGAGGACAGGGTTTGCAATCAGCCCCAGCATTTT. Translation: CASNRREDRVCNQPQHF.

The V and J genes are TRBV13 and TRBJ2-7, with unresolved D. V lost 5 bases, J lost 2 bases, and 13 bases lay in between. Germline V lookup: CDR1 PRHDT, CDR2 FYEKMQ (reference sequence). The CDR3 loop spans 14 amino acids. The CDR3: CASSRTASTYEQYF. Written as DNA, the CDR3 is TGTGCCAGCAGCCGCACGGCCTCCACCTACGAGCAGTACTTC.

Remarks on this clonotype: Sequence at one end of the junction differs from germline and may be a read error. V usage is TRBV4-1 and J usage is TRBJ2-7; 11 bases align to TRBD2. Germline V gives CDR1 MGHRA, CDR2 YSYEKL. This CDR3 has 17 amino acids. The CDR3 sequence: CASCQANLAGGPDEQYF. The CDR3 DNA is TGCGCCAGCTGCCAAGCTAACTTAGCGGGAGGGCCCGACGAGCAGTACTTC.

The J gene is TRBJ1-4, the V gene TRBV7-6, with D perhaps TRBD1 (5 bases). In germline, CDR1 is SGHVS, CDR2 FNYEAQ. V was shortened by 2 bases and J by 0 bases, with 16 bases between the two germline ends. The CDR3 loop spans 18 amino acids. CDR3 amino acids: CASSLWAAGDPTNEKLFF. The CDR3 region has the DNA TGTGCCAGCAGCTTATGGGCAGCGGGGGACCCAACTAATGAAAAACTGTTTTTT.

The chain couples TRBV18 to TRBJ1-5; D is perhaps TRBD1 (6 bases). CDR3 size: 16 residues. V lost 2 bases to trimming and J lost 2 bases, with 13 bases between them. Germline V gene lookup returns CDR1 KGHSH and CDR2 LQKENI. CDR3 protein: CASSPFEQGGNQPQHF. The CDR3 DNA reads TGTGCCAGCTCACCATTCGAACAGGGAGGCAATCAGCCCCAGCATTTT. The variable domain in full, with the rest retrieved from reference TRBV18 and TRBJ1-5, is NAGVMQNPRHLVRRRGQEARLRCSPMKGHSHVYWYRQLPEEGLKFMVYLQKENIIDESGMPKERFSAEFPKEGPSILRIQQVVRGDSAAYFCASSPFEQGGNQPQHFGDGTRLSIL.

The J gene is TRBJ2-5, the V gene TRBV29-1; 9 bases line up with TRBD1. CDR1 is SQVTM, CDR2 ANQGSEA, per germline. CDR3 length: 13 residues. The V segment lost 7 bases and the J segment 11 bases; nucleotides outside the gene matches: 14. CDR3 loop: CSDQGQGVGEQYF. The DNA for the CDR3 is TGCAGCGACCAGGGACAGGGTGTCGGTGAGCAGTACTTC.

The V gene is TRBV29-1, the J gene TRBJ2-7; 9 nucleotides match TRBD2. CDR3 length equals 15 residues. The V and J ends lost 4 bases and 4 bases, in that order; junction bases with no gene match: 11. The germline gives CDR1 SQVTM, CDR2 ANQGSEA. CDR3 region: CSVGGGRGGLYEQYF. CDR3 in DNA: TGCAGCGTTGGAGGCGGGAGGGGGGGTCTGTACGAGCAGTACTTC.

The V and J genes are TRBV3-1 and TRBJ1-2; D is uncertain. CDR3 length: 15 amino acids. From germline, CDR1 is LGHDT and CDR2 YNNKEL (reference sequence). The V gene lost 1 base and the J gene lost 2 bases, with 11 bases spanning the gap. The CDR3 region is CASSQASGPNYGYTF. DNA for the CDR3: TGTGCCAGCAGCCAAGCCTCCGGGCCAAACTATGGCTACACCTTC.